What follows are 29 T cell receptor beta chains derived from one specimen sequenced in a study of regulatory T cells in long-lasting Graves disease. Time point: persistent/refractory GD, antithyroid drugs over 5 years with positive TRAb. PBMC RNA was the source of the TCR library. To make TCR beta libraries, researchers used iRepertoire HTBI primers and Arm-PCR of CDR3 regions. TCRdb reprocessed the multiplex PCR reads via MiXCR and lists one record per CDR3 protein. The sample shows some 450,000 distinct CDR3 sequences, 20% to 25% of them seen only once. This sample comprised peripheral blood mononuclear cells (PBMCs), obtained when the disease was refractory, from a patient treated with antithyroid drugs. Receptors were obtained from a female donor with Graves disease.

Ten or more counts support this clonotype. The gene calls are TRBV11-2 and TRBJ2-7, with TRBD2 matching over 11 bases. The V segment lost 8 bases and the J segment 3 bases; nucleotides outside the gene matches: 3. Germline CDR1 is SGHAT and CDR2 is FQNNGV. The CDR3 is 13 amino acids. CDR3 region: CASAGLADYEQYF. Here the CDR3 DNA reads TGTGCCAGCGCGGGACTAGCGGACTACGAGCAGTACTTC.

The CDR3 loop reads CATRPLPSYNEQFF. In DNA, the CDR3 is TGTGCCACCCGCCCACTTCCCTCCTACAATGAGCAGTTCTTC. The chain links TRBV28 to TRBJ2-1; no clear D. From germline, CDR1 is MDHEN and CDR2 SYDVKM. Trimming shortened V by 10 bases and J by 0 bases, and 13 bases separated the two germline ends. The CDR3 extends over 14 amino acids.

The gene calls are TRBV6-1 and TRBJ2-4; no firm D call. The V and J ends lost 6 bases and 5 bases respectively, with 11 bases between them. There are 13 residues in the CDR3. Per the germline V gene, CDR1 is MNHNS and CDR2 is SASEGT. The CDR3, as DNA: TGTGCCAGCAGCCGACAACTCGAAAACATTCAGTACTTC. Protein sequence: CASSRQLENIQYF.

This chain links TRBV6-1 with TRBJ1-2, with TRBD1 matching 10 bases. Germline V lookup: CDR1 MNHNS, CDR2 SASEGT. The CDR3 loop spans 13 amino acids. J lost 4 bases, V lost 9 bases, and 5 bases had no gene match. Here the CDR3 reads CASRQGALYGYTF. In nucleotides, the CDR3 is TGTGCCAGTCGACAGGGGGCCCTCTATGGCTACACCTTC.

This clonotype was counted ten times or more. The genes are TRBV18 and TRBJ2-5; D gene uncertain. Trimming removed 2 bases at V and 5 bases at J, with 6 bases between. The CDR3 is 12 residues long. Germline CDR1 is KGHSH and CDR2 is LQKENI. Written as DNA, the CDR3 is TGTGCCAGCTCACCATCAACGGAGACCCAGTACTTC. Amino acid sequence: CASSPSTETQYF.

The table lists this clonotype with a few counts. CDR3 sequence: CASSLEGYNYEQYF. Written as DNA, the CDR3 is TGCGCCAGCAGCTTGGAAGGTTACAACTACGAGCAGTACTTC. V and J are TRBV5-1 and TRBJ2-7; D unresolved. This CDR3 has 14 amino acids. Trimming took off 0 bases at V and 3 bases at J, with 10 bases between the two ends. Per germline, CDR1 SGHRS and CDR2 YFSETQ. The whole variable domain, remainder taken from reference TRBV5-1 and TRBJ2-7, is KAGVTQTPRYLIKTRGQQVTLSCSPISGHRSVSWYQQTPGQGLQFLFEYFSETQRNKGNFPGRFSGRQFSNSRSEMNVSTLELGDSALYLCASSLEGYNYEQYFGPGTRLTVT.

The rearrangement uses TRBV6-5 and TRBJ2-7; 7 bases map to TRBD2. The trim removed 0 bases at V and 0 bases at J, leaving 2 bases unmatched. Germline V gives CDR1 MNHEY, CDR2 SVGAGI. The CDR3 consists of 15 residues. CDR3 bases: TGTGCCAGCAGTTACTCTGGGAGGGGCTCCTACGAGCAGTACTTC. This codes for CASSYSGRGSYEQYF.

V and J are TRBV2 and TRBJ1-2; D is perhaps TRBD1 (5 bases). Germline V gene sequence: CDR1 SNHLY, CDR2 FYNNEI. The CDR3 extends over 15 amino acids. V lost 0 bases and J lost 1, with 9 bases in between. CDR3 sequence: CASSEALGGNYGYTF. CDR3 nucleotide sequence: TGTGCCAGCAGTGAAGCGCTTGGGGGTAACTATGGCTACACCTTC.

This clonotype was counted between two and nine times. The V gene is TRBV20-1, the J gene TRBJ2-1; 12 bases line up with TRBD2. CDR1 and CDR2 from the germline V gene are DFQATT and SNEGSKA (reference sequence). Trimming cost V 6 bases and J 7 bases; bases outside gene matches: 7. This CDR3 has 14 residues. The CDR3 loop is CSATTSGRRNEQFF. The CDR3 region has the DNA TGCAGTGCAACGACTAGCGGGAGACGGAATGAGCAGTTCTTC.

In its sample, this clonotype was seen many times. The V gene is TRBV28, the J gene TRBJ1-5; maybe TRBD1 (6 bases). The V gene lost 6 bases and the J gene lost 1 base, with 7 bases spanning the gap. This CDR3 contains 13 residues. Germline V gene sequence: CDR1 MDHEN, CDR2 SYDVKM. The CDR3 region is CASRGTSNQPQHF. The CDR3, as DNA: TGTGCCAGCAGAGGGACAAGCAATCAGCCCCAGCATTTT. The full variable domain, in which reference TRBV28 and TRBJ1-5 provide the parts outside the CDR3, is DVKVTQSSRYLVKRTGEKVFLECVQDMDHENMFWYRQDPGLGLRLIYFSYDVKMKEKGDIPEGYSVSREKKERFSLILESASTNQTSMYLCASRGTSNQPQHFGDGTRLSIL.

This clonotype was counted ten times or more. J is TRBJ1-1 and V is TRBV28, with D possibly TRBD1 on 5 matching bases. V was pared by 5 bases and J by 3 bases, with 16 bases between. The CDR3 runs 15 residues. Germline CDR1 reads MDHEN; CDR2 reads SYDVKM. The CDR3 reads CASSPTGGLDTEAFF. The DNA for the CDR3 is TGTGCCAGCAGTCCCACGGGGGGGTTGGACACTGAAGCTTTCTTT. Complete variable domain (other parts from reference TRBV28 and TRBJ1-1): DVKVTQSSRYLVKRTGEKVFLECVQDMDHENMFWYRQDPGLGLRLIYFSYDVKMKEKGDIPEGYSVSREKKERFSLILESASTNQTSMYLCASSPTGGLDTEAFFGQGTRLTVV.

The genes are TRBV7-2 and TRBJ2-2, with D perhaps TRBD2 (6 bases). V was trimmed by 3 bases and J by 4 bases, leaving 9 bases between them. CDR1 and CDR2 from the germline V gene are SGHTA and FQGNSA. This CDR3 is 14 amino acids long. CDR3 region: CASSFTSSTGELFF. The CDR3 DNA sequence: TGTGCCAGCAGCTTTACTAGCAGCACCGGGGAGCTGTTTTTT.

The V gene is TRBV10-3, the J gene TRBJ2-2, with 8 positions matching TRBD2. Germline V gives CDR1 ENHRY, CDR2 SYGVKD. Trimming at V came to 3 bases and at J to 8 bases, leaving 8 bases not matched to a gene. The CDR3 spans 15 residues. The DNA of the CDR3 is TGTGCCATCAGTGACCTAGCGGGTCCCGGGGGGGAGCTGTTTTTT. Amino acid sequence: CAISDLAGPGGELFF.

V is TRBV6-5 and J is TRBJ1-4; the match to TRBD1 covers 7 bases. Germline V gene lookup returns CDR1 MNHEY and CDR2 SVGAGI. Trimming took 4 bases from V and 8 from J; bases not matched to a gene: 4. This CDR3 spans 13 amino acids. DNA for the CDR3: TGTGCCAGCAGTTTCGGGACAGACGAAAAACTGTTTTTT. Protein product: CASSFGTDEKLFF.

This clonotype was seen ten or more times. The V and J genes are TRBV20-1 and TRBJ2-5; 7 positions match TRBD2. The CDR3 length is 15 residues. J was trimmed by 6 bases and V by 0 bases; bases with no gene match: 10. Germline V CDR1 and CDR2: DFQATT, SNEGSKA (reference sequence). The DNA of the CDR3 is TGCAGTGCTAGAGATGGGGGGGGACGGAGCAAGACCCAGTACTTC. It yields the protein CSARDGGGRSKTQYF.

This clonotype was detected ten times or more. The rearrangement links TRBV30 to TRBJ2-7, with 8 nucleotides matching TRBD2. In germline, CDR1 is GTSNPN, CDR2 SVGIG (reference sequence). V dropped 2 bases and J dropped 3; count of bases not matched to a gene: 6. The CDR3 is 14 amino acids. In nucleotides, the CDR3 is TGTGCCTGGAGTCGATTTCTAGCGGGCTACGAGCAGTACTTC. Encoded protein: CAWSRFLAGYEQYF. The entire variable domain, with the rest obtained from reference TRBV30 and TRBJ2-7, is as follows: SQTIHQWPATLVQPVGSPLSLECTVEGTSNPNLYWYRQAAGRGLQLLFYSVGIGQISSEVPQNLSASRPQDRQFILSSKKLLLSDSGFYLCAWSRFLAGYEQYFGPGTRLTVT.

This clonotype was seen a handful of times. The chain joins TRBV6-1 to TRBJ2-5, with 8 bases aligning to TRBD1. Germline V CDR1 and CDR2: MNHNS, SASEGT. The CDR3 runs 14 residues. V shed 5 bases and J 5 bases; nucleotides not matched to a gene: 7. The CDR3 here is CASSRTGSGETQYF. The DNA of the CDR3 is TGTGCCAGCAGTAGGACAGGGAGTGGGGAGACCCAGTACTTC.

This clonotype was seen once. At one boundary the junction diverges from the germline segment, which might be a read error. The V call is TRBV12-3 or TRBV12-4, the J call TRBJ2-5, with 7 bases lining up with TRBD2. The CDR3 length is 18 residues. The CDR3 bases are TGTGCCAGCAGTTACGGACGGAGACTAGCCGAGCCCCAAGGGACCCAGTACTTC. Its translation: CASSYGRRLAEPQGTQYF.

The table lists this clonotype with a few counts. The chain employs TRBV7-8 and TRBJ2-7, with TRBD2 identical over 14 bases. The germline gives CDR1 SGHVS, CDR2 FQNEAQ. The J segment lost 1 base and the V segment lost 3 bases, leaving 8 bases of the junction unmatched. CDR3 length: 18 amino acids. The CDR3 bases are TGTGCCAGCAGCTTCGGTCGTAGGACTAGCGGGGGGTCCTACGAGCAGTACTTC. Protein sequence: CASSFGRRTSGGSYEQYF. The full variable domain, in which reference TRBV7-8 and TRBJ2-7 provide the parts outside the CDR3, is GAGVSQSPRYKVAKRGQDVALRCDPISGHVSLFWYQQALGQGPEFLTYFQNEAQLDKSGLPSDRFFAERPEGSVSTLKIQRTQQEDSAVYLCASSFGRRTSGGSYEQYFGPGTRLTVT.

For this clonotype: A single base separates this from a much larger clone, so it may be a read error. This rearrangement joins TRBV7-9 to TRBJ2-5; 9 bases fit TRBD2. Germline CDR1 is SEHNR and CDR2 is FQNEAQ (reference sequence). The CDR3 totals 15 residues. CDR3 sequence reads: CASSFRASGVEIQYF. The DNA of the CDR3 is TGTGCCAGCAGCTTTCGGGCTAGCGGGGTCGAGATCCAGTACTTC.

This clonotype has more than one count but fewer than ten. CDR3 DNA sequence: TGTGCCAGCAGCTTCGGGGGGGGGGGTGAAAAACTGTTTTTT. Its protein product is CASSFGGGGEKLFF. This rearrangement joins TRBV7-2 to TRBJ1-4, with TRBD1 as a possible D gene (5 bases). The CDR3 runs to 14 residues. Deletions cut 3 bases from V and 7 bases from J, with 12 bases between. Germline assignment: CDR1 SGHTA and CDR2 FQGNSA. Combining the CDR3 with reference TRBV7-2 and TRBJ1-4 gives the whole variable domain GAGVSQSPSNKVTEKGKDVELRCDPISGHTALYWYRQSLGQGLEFLIYFQGNSAPDKSGLPSDRFSAERTGGSVSTLTIQRTQQEDSAVYLCASSFGGGGEKLFFGSGTQLSVL.

This clonotype was seen more than once but under ten times. The chain links TRBV5-1 to TRBJ2-2; D is undetermined. CDR1 and CDR2 (germline): SGHRS, YFSETQ. Trimming left V 0 bases short and J 0 bases short, with 9 bases between. CDR3 length equals 16 residues. This chain's CDR3 is CASSLAWQPNTGELFF. In DNA, the CDR3 is TGCGCCAGCAGCTTGGCCTGGCAGCCGAACACCGGGGAGCTGTTTTTT. Variable domain in full (rest from reference TRBV5-1 and TRBJ2-2): KAGVTQTPRYLIKTRGQQVTLSCSPISGHRSVSWYQQTPGQGLQFLFEYFSETQRNKGNFPGRFSGRQFSNSRSEMNVSTLELGDSALYLCASSLAWQPNTGELFFGEGSRLTVL.

The chain couples TRBV30 to TRBJ1-3; weak D call: TRBD1 (5 bases). Trimming removed 5 bases at V and 0 bases at J, with 11 bases between. Looked up from germline, CDR1 is GTSNPN and CDR2 is SVGIG (reference sequence). CDR3 size: 14 residues. CDR3 region: CAWSTANSGNTIYF. The CDR3 bases are TGTGCCTGGTCGACAGCTAACTCTGGAAACACCATATATTTT. Drawing the rest from reference TRBV30 and TRBJ1-3, the complete variable domain is SQTIHQWPATLVQPVGSPLSLECTVEGTSNPNLYWYRQAAGRGLQLLFYSVGIGQISSEVPQNLSASRPQDRQFILSSKKLLLSDSGFYLCAWSTANSGNTIYFGEGSWLTVV.

This clonotype was picked up a small number of times. This sequence joins TRBV30 and TRBJ1-2; 7 positions match TRBD1. The CDR3 has 16 residues. After removal of 2 bases from V and 1 base from J, the junction contained 10 bases not matched to a gene. From germline, CDR1 is GTSNPN and CDR2 SVGIG (reference sequence). CDR3 sequence reads: CAWSPPDRPNNYGYTF. CDR3 in DNA: TGTGCCTGGAGTCCACCGGACAGGCCAAATAACTATGGCTACACCTTC. Using reference TRBV30 and TRBJ1-2 for the parts outside the CDR3, the full variable domain is SQTIHQWPATLVQPVGSPLSLECTVEGTSNPNLYWYRQAAGRGLQLLFYSVGIGQISSEVPQNLSASRPQDRQFILSSKKLLLSDSGFYLCAWSPPDRPNNYGYTFGSGTRLTVV.

V usage is TRBV29-1 and J usage is TRBJ1-1; tentatively, D is TRBD1 (6 bases). The CDR3 consists of 14 residues. Germline lookup yields CDR1 SQVTM and CDR2 ANQGSEA. V lost 6 bases to trimming and J lost 7 bases, with 21 bases between them. The CDR3 protein is CSVRGDSPSIEAFF. The CDR3 bases are TGCAGCGTCAGGGGTGACTCCCCCTCAATTGAAGCTTTCTTT.

The rearrangement uses TRBV7-6 and TRBJ2-5; 7 nucleotides line up with TRBD1. V trimming: 3 bases; J trimming: 1 base; junction bases outside the gene matches: 5. The CDR3 sequence is 15 residues long. Germline loops: CDR1 SGHVS, CDR2 FNYEAQ. This chain's CDR3 is CASSFSDRAQETQYF. The CDR3 DNA reads TGTGCCAGCAGCTTCTCTGACAGGGCCCAAGAGACCCAGTACTTC. The full variable domain, in which reference TRBV7-6 and TRBJ2-5 provide the parts outside the CDR3, is GAGVSQSPRYKVTKRGQDVALRCDPISGHVSLYWYRQALGQGPEFLTYFNYEAQQDKSGLPNDRFSAERPEGSISTLTIQRTEQRDSAMYRCASSFSDRAQETQYFGPGTRLLVL.

The chain is built from TRBV24-1 and TRBJ2-1; 7 nucleotides align to TRBD1. After removal of 12 bases from V and 2 bases from J, the junction contained 9 bases not matched to a gene. The germline V gene encodes CDR1 KGHDR and CDR2 SFDVKD. There are 14 residues in the CDR3. CDR3 protein: CASSGQNTYNEQFF. In DNA form, the CDR3 reads TGTGCCTCCTCGGGACAGAATACCTACAATGAGCAGTTCTTC.

This clonotype was counted a few times. The chain recombines TRBV4-2 with TRBJ1-4; 7 bases are shared with TRBD1. There are 16 residues in the CDR3. Germline CDR1 LGHNA, CDR2 YNFKEQ. Trimming took 0 bases from V and 4 from J; bases not matched to a gene: 5. The CDR3 region has the DNA TGTGCCAGCAGCCAAGATTCAGGGGGACTTAATGAAAAACTGTTTTTT. This encodes CASSQDSGGLNEKLFF.

The sample holds a few counts of this clonotype. CDR3 residues: CASSRRQGGAGELFF. The DNA for the CDR3 is TGTGCCAGCAGCCGTAGACAGGGGGGAGCCGGGGAGCTGTTTTTT. This rearrangement joins TRBV11-2 to TRBJ2-2; 9 bases are shared with TRBD1. Germline-derived CDR1 and CDR2 are SGHAT and FQNNGV. The CDR3 runs 15 residues. Trimming took 5 bases from V and 6 from J; bases not matched to a gene: 7.